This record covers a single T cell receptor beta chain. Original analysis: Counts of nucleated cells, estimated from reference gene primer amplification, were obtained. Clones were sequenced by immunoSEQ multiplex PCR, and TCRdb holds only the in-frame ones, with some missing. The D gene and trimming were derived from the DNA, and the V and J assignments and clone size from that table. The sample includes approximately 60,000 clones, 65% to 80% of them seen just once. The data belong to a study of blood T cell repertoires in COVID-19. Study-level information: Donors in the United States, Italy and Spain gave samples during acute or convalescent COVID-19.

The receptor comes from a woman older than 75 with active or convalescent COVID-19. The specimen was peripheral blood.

The CDR3 region is CASSSSRVAGNTIYF. The CDR3 nucleotides are TGTGCCAGCAGCTCCTCTCGGGTAGCTGGAAACACCATATATTTT. This sequence joins TRBV11-2 and TRBJ1-3; D unclear. Germline assignment: CDR1 SGHAT and CDR2 FQNNGV. V lost 4 bases and J 2 bases, leaving 12 bases between the germline ends. The CDR3 sequence is 15 residues long.